The rows below give T cell receptor beta chains drawn from one sample of a study of T-cell reconstitution after alpha-beta-depleted transplantation in children. TCRdb analysed the PCR reads with MiXCR anew, one entry per CDR3 protein. This table holds fewer than 700,000 distinct CDR3 sequences, around 13% found once. Sample: PBMCs, mostly from graft donor cells, taken 360 days after TCRalphabeta/CD19-depleted stem cell transplant. The receptors stem from a male patient younger than 18 who had a stem cell transplant for acute myeloid leukemia, so the T cells may come from the graft donor. The CDR3 runs from the conserved cysteine through the conserved F or W. Fields, in order: V gene, J gene, D gene, clone size, CDR3 DNA, CDR3 protein. The D gene is left open where the match is weak. Some rows have no size entry. The others give once, few or many, or a class for an expanded clone.

v_gene: TRBV9; j_gene: TRBJ2-7; d_gene: -; abundance: few; CDR3nt: TGTGCCAGCAGCAATCCTGGCAGGGACCACGAGCAGTACTTC; CDR3aa: CASSNPGRDHEQYF
v_gene: TRBV4-3; j_gene: TRBJ2-3; d_gene: TRBD1; abundance: -; CDR3nt: TGCGCCAGCAGCCAAGGTGGGACAGGGGTAACAGATACGCAGTATTTT; CDR3aa: CASSQGGTGVTDTQYF
v_gene: TRBV27; j_gene: TRBJ1-5; d_gene: TRBD1; abundance: -; CDR3nt: TGTGCCAGCAGTCCGGACAGGGGAAATCAGCCCCAGCATTTT; CDR3aa: CASSPDRGNQPQHF
v_gene: TRBV5-1; j_gene: TRBJ2-1; d_gene: TRBD2; abundance: few; CDR3nt: TGCGCCAGCCAATTGGGGGGGAGCGGGAGAATAGATGAGCAGTTCTTC; CDR3aa: CASQLGGSGRIDEQFF
v_gene: TRBV6-5; j_gene: TRBJ2-5; d_gene: -; abundance: -; CDR3nt: TGTGCCAGCAGTTACTGGGCGAGACAAGAGACCCAGTACTTC; CDR3aa: CASSYWARQETQYF
v_gene: TRBV5-1; j_gene: TRBJ2-2; d_gene: TRBD2; abundance: many; CDR3nt: TGCGCCAGCAGCTTCTTCTTGTGGACTAGCGGCCCCGCTGCGAACACCGGGGAGCTGTTTTTT; CDR3aa: CASSFFLWTSGPAANTGELFF
v_gene: TRBV28; j_gene: TRBJ2-2; d_gene: -; abundance: few; CDR3nt: TGTGCCAGCAGCCACGGACACCAGACCGGGGAGCTGTTTTTT; CDR3aa: CASSHGHQTGELFF
v_gene: TRBV28; j_gene: TRBJ2-1; d_gene: -; abundance: -; CDR3nt: TGTGCCAGCGGCGCCTTTTTCGGAGACCACTACAATGAGCAGTTCTTC; CDR3aa: CASGAFFGDHYNEQFF
v_gene: TRBV20-1; j_gene: TRBJ2-1; d_gene: -; abundance: few; CDR3nt: TGCAGTGCTCCTCCCCCTATTCGGCGGGCTCCCTCCTACAATGAGCAGTTCTTC; CDR3aa: CSAPPPIRRAPSYNEQFF
v_gene: TRBV29-1; j_gene: TRBJ2-1; d_gene: -; abundance: many; CDR3nt: TGCAGCGTTGCCCCGATCAGGGGGACTGTAAATGAGCAGTTCTTC; CDR3aa: CSVAPIRGTVNEQFF
v_gene: TRBV28; j_gene: TRBJ2-7; d_gene: TRBD2; abundance: once; CDR3nt: TGTGCCAGCAGTTTCCTCCGACTAGCCACCTACGAGCAGTACTTC; CDR3aa: CASSFLRLATYEQYF
v_gene: TRBV4-3; j_gene: TRBJ1-4; d_gene: TRBD1; abundance: -; CDR3nt: TGCGCCAGCAGACCCGACAGGGATGAAAAACTGTTTTTT; CDR3aa: CASRPDRDEKLFF
v_gene: TRBV19; j_gene: TRBJ2-1; d_gene: TRBD1; abundance: -; CDR3nt: TGTGCCAGTAGTATTGCCGAGACGACAGGGCTACTTTACAATGAGCAGTTCTTC; CDR3aa: CASSIAETTGLLYNEQFF
v_gene: TRBV6-2/TRBV6-3; j_gene: TRBJ2-1; d_gene: TRBD2; abundance: few; CDR3nt: TGTGCCAGCAGTTATATGTCCCCGGGAGGCTACTACAATGAGCAGTTCTTC; CDR3aa: CASSYMSPGGYYNEQFF
v_gene: TRBV4-2; j_gene: TRBJ2-1; d_gene: TRBD2; abundance: -; CDR3nt: TGTGCCAGCAGCCAATTGACTAGCGGGAGTAACCAGTTCTTC; CDR3aa: CASSQLTSGSNQFF
v_gene: TRBV11-3; j_gene: TRBJ2-1; d_gene: -; abundance: few; CDR3nt: TGTGCCAGCAGCTTAAAACTAGCTCTTGTGAGCTCCTACAATGAGCAGTTCTTC; CDR3aa: CASSLKLALVSSYNEQFF
v_gene: TRBV24-1; j_gene: TRBJ2-7; d_gene: TRBD2; abundance: many; CDR3nt: TGTGCCACCAGTGATGCAGCACGGACTAGCGGCTCCTACGAGCAGTACTTC; CDR3aa: CATSDAARTSGSYEQYF
v_gene: TRBV6-5; j_gene: TRBJ2-2; d_gene: TRBD1; abundance: -; CDR3nt: TGTGCCAGCAGTTACTCCTTTGGACAGGGGGCGAGCACCGGGGAGCTGTTTTTT; CDR3aa: CASSYSFGQGASTGELFF
v_gene: TRBV7-2; j_gene: TRBJ2-5; d_gene: -; abundance: few; CDR3nt: TGTGCCAGCAGCTTTTGGCGGGGTGAGGAGACCCAGTACTTC; CDR3aa: CASSFWRGEETQYF
v_gene: TRBV28; j_gene: TRBJ2-7; d_gene: TRBD2; abundance: -; CDR3nt: TGTGCCAGCAGACCAAGCGGGAGGACAGCCTACGAGCAGTACTTC; CDR3aa: CASRPSGRTAYEQYF
v_gene: TRBV4-3; j_gene: TRBJ1-1; d_gene: TRBD1; abundance: -; CDR3nt: TGCGCCAGCAGCCAAGGGACAGGGGCCACTGAAGCTTTCTTT; CDR3aa: CASSQGTGATEAFF
v_gene: TRBV5-1; j_gene: TRBJ1-3; d_gene: -; abundance: few; CDR3nt: TGCGCCAGCAGCTTGGCGTATCCGGGACTTAGCTCTGGAAACACCATATATTTT; CDR3aa: CASSLAYPGLSSGNTIYF
v_gene: TRBV7-7; j_gene: TRBJ2-5; d_gene: TRBD2; abundance: few; CDR3nt: TGTGCTAGCAGCTTAGGACTAGCGGGAATGGAGACCCAGTACTTC; CDR3aa: CASSLGLAGMETQYF
v_gene: TRBV7-2; j_gene: TRBJ2-5; d_gene: TRBD2; abundance: few; CDR3nt: TGTGCCAGCAGCTTAGCCCCACTAGCGGGAGGGCCGGAGACCCAGTACTTC; CDR3aa: CASSLAPLAGGPETQYF
v_gene: TRBV9; j_gene: TRBJ2-5; d_gene: TRBD2; abundance: once; CDR3nt: TGTGCCAGCAGCCTCTCGGGTAGCGGGAGGCAAGAGACCCAGTACTTC; CDR3aa: CASSLSGSGRQETQYF
v_gene: TRBV5-1; j_gene: TRBJ1-4; d_gene: -; abundance: few; CDR3nt: TGCGCCAGCAGCTTGTCGCGGAAAAATGAAAAACTGTTTTTT; CDR3aa: CASSLSRKNEKLFF
v_gene: TRBV15; j_gene: TRBJ1-5; d_gene: -; abundance: -; CDR3nt: TGTGCCACCAGAAGGCTTGACAGTTGGGATCAGCCCCAGCATTTT; CDR3aa: CATRRLDSWDQPQHF
v_gene: TRBV23-1; j_gene: TRBJ2-7; d_gene: TRBD2; abundance: -; CDR3nt: TGCGCCAGCAGTCCCTGGACTAGCGGGAGTGACGAGCAGTACTTC; CDR3aa: CASSPWTSGSDEQYF
v_gene: TRBV6-2/TRBV6-3; j_gene: TRBJ2-7; d_gene: -; abundance: few; CDR3nt: TGTGCCAGCAGTTACTTCCGGGACACCTACGAGCAGTACTTC; CDR3aa: CASSYFRDTYEQYF
v_gene: TRBV29-1; j_gene: TRBJ2-7; d_gene: -; abundance: few; CDR3nt: TGCAGCGTTGAAGCCCCGGCCTCCTACGAGCAGTACTTC; CDR3aa: CSVEAPASYEQYF
v_gene: TRBV5-1; j_gene: TRBJ2-7; d_gene: -; abundance: -; CDR3nt: TGCGCCAGCAGCTTGGTTGGTAGTCAGGGATCTGGGCAGTACTTC; CDR3aa: CASSLVGSQGSGQYF
v_gene: TRBV27; j_gene: TRBJ2-1; d_gene: -; abundance: few; CDR3nt: TGTGCCAGCAGTCCGAATTTGTTTCGGGACAATGAGCAGTTCTTC; CDR3aa: CASSPNLFRDNEQFF
v_gene: TRBV5-1; j_gene: TRBJ2-7; d_gene: TRBD1; abundance: few; CDR3nt: TGCGCCAGCAGCTTGGCCACCGGGACAGGGGGCTACAACGAGCAGTACTTC; CDR3aa: CASSLATGTGGYNEQYF
v_gene: TRBV7-3; j_gene: TRBJ2-1; d_gene: TRBD2; abundance: few; CDR3nt: TGTGCCAGCAGCTTAACTAGCGGGATGGGAAGTGAGCAGTTCTTC; CDR3aa: CASSLTSGMGSEQFF
v_gene: TRBV29-1; j_gene: TRBJ1-2; d_gene: TRBD1; abundance: -; CDR3nt: TGCAGCCTCAGGGACAGCGCTGCGGGCTACACCTTC; CDR3aa: CSLRDSAAGYTF
v_gene: TRBV15; j_gene: TRBJ2-7; d_gene: -; abundance: -; CDR3nt: TGTGCCACCAGCACAACCCAAGGGCAGCGGTACGAGCAGTACTTC; CDR3aa: CATSTTQGQRYEQYF
v_gene: TRBV6-1; j_gene: TRBJ2-1; d_gene: -; abundance: many; CDR3nt: TGTGCCAGCGGGAGGAATTCACCGTTAACCTACAATGAGCAGTTCTTC; CDR3aa: CASGRNSPLTYNEQFF
v_gene: TRBV18; j_gene: TRBJ2-7; d_gene: -; abundance: many; CDR3nt: TGTGCCAGCCCGGGCCTCAACCAGTCCTACGAGCAGTACTTC; CDR3aa: CASPGLNQSYEQYF
v_gene: TRBV7-9; j_gene: TRBJ2-1; d_gene: -; abundance: -; CDR3nt: TGTGCCAGCAGCTTATTAAAAGTGCAGGGAGACAATGAGCAGTTCTTC; CDR3aa: CASSLLKVQGDNEQFF
v_gene: TRBV4-2; j_gene: TRBJ2-7; d_gene: -; abundance: few; CDR3nt: TGTGCCAGCAGCCAAGCTTCTACTTCGGAAGAATCCTACGAGCAGTACTTC; CDR3aa: CASSQASTSEESYEQYF
v_gene: TRBV12-3/TRBV12-4; j_gene: TRBJ2-1; d_gene: -; abundance: many; CDR3nt: TGTGCCAGCAGTTTAGTCCCGGGTGGCTACAATGAGCAGTTCTTC; CDR3aa: CASSLVPGGYNEQFF
v_gene: TRBV29-1; j_gene: TRBJ2-2; d_gene: -; abundance: -; CDR3nt: TGCAGCGCGGAGGGCCCGGGCGGGGAGCTGTTTTTT; CDR3aa: CSAEGPGGELFF
v_gene: TRBV20-1; j_gene: TRBJ2-7; d_gene: TRBD2; abundance: -; CDR3nt: TGCAGTGCCCTGGGGGGGGTGATCTACGAGCAGTACTTC; CDR3aa: CSALGGVIYEQYF
v_gene: TRBV10-3; j_gene: TRBJ2-2; d_gene: -; abundance: few; CDR3nt: TGTGCCATCACCACGAACGGGGAGCTGTTTTTT; CDR3aa: CAITTNGELFF
v_gene: TRBV5-1; j_gene: TRBJ2-7; d_gene: TRBD2; abundance: few; CDR3nt: TGCGCCAGCAGCTTACCGACTAGCGGGGTCTCCTACGAGCAGTACTTC; CDR3aa: CASSLPTSGVSYEQYF
v_gene: TRBV20-1; j_gene: TRBJ2-7; d_gene: -; abundance: -; CDR3nt: TGCAGTGCTAGGATGCCACGCACGGGGGTCGGCGAGCAGTACTTC; CDR3aa: CSARMPRTGVGEQYF
v_gene: TRBV12-3/TRBV12-4; j_gene: TRBJ2-6; d_gene: TRBD1; abundance: many; CDR3nt: TGTGCCAGCAGTTGGACAGGGTCCGGGGCCAACGTCCTGACTTTC; CDR3aa: CASSWTGSGANVLTF
v_gene: TRBV29-1; j_gene: TRBJ1-3; d_gene: -; abundance: -; CDR3nt: TGCAGCGCTCAACAGGGAGGTGGAAACACCATATATTTT; CDR3aa: CSAQQGGGNTIYF
v_gene: TRBV20-1; j_gene: TRBJ2-1; d_gene: TRBD2; abundance: -; CDR3nt: TGCAGTGCTTTCGGACTAGCGGGGGAAAATGAGCAGTTCTTC; CDR3aa: CSAFGLAGENEQFF
v_gene: TRBV28; j_gene: TRBJ2-7; d_gene: -; abundance: few; CDR3nt: TGTGCCAGCACCCCTGGGGTACTTTCCTACGAGCAGTACTTC; CDR3aa: CASTPGVLSYEQYF